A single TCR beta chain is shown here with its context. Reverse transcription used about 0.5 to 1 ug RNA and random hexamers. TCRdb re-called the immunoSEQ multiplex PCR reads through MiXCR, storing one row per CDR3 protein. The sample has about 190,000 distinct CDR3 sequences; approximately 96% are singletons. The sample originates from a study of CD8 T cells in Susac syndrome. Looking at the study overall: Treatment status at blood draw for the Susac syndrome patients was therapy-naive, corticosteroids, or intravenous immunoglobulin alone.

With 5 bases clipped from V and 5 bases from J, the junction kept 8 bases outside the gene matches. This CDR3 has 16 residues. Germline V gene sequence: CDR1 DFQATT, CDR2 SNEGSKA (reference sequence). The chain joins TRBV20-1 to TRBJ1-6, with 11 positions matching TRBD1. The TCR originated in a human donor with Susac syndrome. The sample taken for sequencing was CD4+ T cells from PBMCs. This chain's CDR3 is CSALIPGQGDNSPLHF. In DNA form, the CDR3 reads TGCAGTGCTTTAATTCCGGGACAGGGGGATAATTCACCCCTCCACTTT.